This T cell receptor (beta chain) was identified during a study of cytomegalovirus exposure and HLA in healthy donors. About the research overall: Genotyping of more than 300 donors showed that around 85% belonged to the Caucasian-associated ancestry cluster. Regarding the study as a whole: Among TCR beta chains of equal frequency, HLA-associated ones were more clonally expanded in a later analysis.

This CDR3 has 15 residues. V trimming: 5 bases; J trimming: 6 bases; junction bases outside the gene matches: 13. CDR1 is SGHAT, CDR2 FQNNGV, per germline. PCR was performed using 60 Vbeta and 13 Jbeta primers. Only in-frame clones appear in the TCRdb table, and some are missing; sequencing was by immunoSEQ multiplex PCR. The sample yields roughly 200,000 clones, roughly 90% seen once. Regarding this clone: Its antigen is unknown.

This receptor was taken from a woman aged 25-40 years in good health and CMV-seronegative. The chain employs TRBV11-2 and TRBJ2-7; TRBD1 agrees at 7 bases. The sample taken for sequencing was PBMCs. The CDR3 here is CASSVGTDRLGEQYF. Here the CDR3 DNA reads TGTGCCAGCAGCGTAGGGACAGATCGATTGGGCGAGCAGTACTTC.